This section outlines one T cell receptor (beta chain) sequence together with its context. Its antigen is not known. The source of the sample is a study of OX40 agonist ivuxolimab in advanced cancers. Study-wide points: Compared with CD4+, CD8+ T cells on average had more expanded clones.

Samples of blood were obtained at baseline, on cycle 4 day 1, and on cycle 7 day 1. The assay was immunoSEQ multiplex PCR, and TCRdb's table has in-frame clones only and misses some. The sample carries roughly 70,000 clones, 85% recorded once. Unmatched junction bases numbered 1, after V lost 4 bases and J lost 2 bases. The germline CDR1 and CDR2 sequences are KGHSH and LQKENI. CDR3 length equals 14 residues. The specimen comprised CD4+ or CD8+ T cells sorted from blood, sampled in a trial of the OX40 agonist ivuxolimab. The clonotype comes from an adult with an advanced solid tumor such as melanoma, head and neck, liver or kidney cancer. The chain links TRBV18 to TRBJ1-3, with 8 bases identical to TRBD1. CDR3 in DNA: TGTGCCAGCTCACGGGACAGGACTGGAAACACCATATATTTT. It codes for CASSRDRTGNTIYF.